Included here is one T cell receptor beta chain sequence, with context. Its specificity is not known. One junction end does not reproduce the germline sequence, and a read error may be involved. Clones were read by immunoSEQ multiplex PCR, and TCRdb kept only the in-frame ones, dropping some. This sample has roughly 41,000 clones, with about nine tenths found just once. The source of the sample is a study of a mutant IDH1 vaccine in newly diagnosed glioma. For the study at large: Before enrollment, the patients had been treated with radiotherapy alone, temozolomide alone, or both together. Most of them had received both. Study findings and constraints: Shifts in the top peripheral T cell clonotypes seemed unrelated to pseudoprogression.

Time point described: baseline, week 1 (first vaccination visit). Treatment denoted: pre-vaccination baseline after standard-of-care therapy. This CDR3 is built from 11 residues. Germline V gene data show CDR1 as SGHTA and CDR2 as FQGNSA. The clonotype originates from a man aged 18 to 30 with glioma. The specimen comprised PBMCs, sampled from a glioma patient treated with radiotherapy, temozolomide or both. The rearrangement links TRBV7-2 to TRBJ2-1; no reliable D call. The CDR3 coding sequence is TGTGCCAGCAGCTCATCTAGAACCCAAGTCTTC. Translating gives CASSSSRTQVF. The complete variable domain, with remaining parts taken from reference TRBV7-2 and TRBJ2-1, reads GAGVSQSPSNKVTEKGKDVELRCDPISGHTALYWYRQSLGQGLEFLIYFQGNSAPDKSGLPSDRFSAERTGGSVSTLTIQRTQQEDSAVYLCASSSSRTQVFGPGTRLTVL.